These 18 T cell receptor beta chains were sequenced from one sample in a study of blood T cell repertoires in COVID-19. The method was immunoSEQ multiplex PCR; TCRdb's version includes in-frame clones alone and lacks a portion of them. Of around 100,000 clones in the sample, over 70% were seen once. Sequencing was carried out using peripheral blood. Receptors originate from a man aged 50 to 60 with acute or convalescent COVID-19.

J is TRBJ1-6 and V is TRBV7-2, with 9 bases identical to TRBD1. This CDR3 comprises 19 residues. Germline-derived CDR1 and CDR2 are SGHTA and FQGNSA. V gave up 0 bases and J gave up 7 bases; unmatched junction bases: 13. CDR3 sequence reads: CASSLAPAGQGLGNSPLHF. The CDR3 nucleotides are TGTGCCAGCAGCTTAGCCCCTGCGGGACAGGGCCTCGGCAATTCACCCCTCCACTTT.

The rearrangement uses TRBV5-1 and TRBJ2-1; no firm D call. CDR1 is SGHRS and CDR2 is YFSETQ in the germline V gene. This CDR3 has 12 amino acids. With 4 bases removed from V and 4 bases from J, the gap between germline ends came to 6 bases. Written as DNA, the CDR3 is TGCGCCAGCAGCCAACAGTACAATGAGCAGTTCTTC. Its protein product is CASSQQYNEQFF. Based on the CDR3 plus reference TRBV5-1 and TRBJ2-1, the full variable domain is KAGVTQTPRYLIKTRGQQVTLSCSPISGHRSVSWYQQTPGQGLQFLFEYFSETQRNKGNFPGRFSGRQFSNSRSEMNVSTLELGDSALYLCASSQQYNEQFFGPGTRLTVL.

This clone has more than one count but fewer than ten. V is TRBV28 and J is TRBJ1-1; 8 positions match TRBD1. This CDR3 contains 13 residues. Germline V gene sequence: CDR1 MDHEN, CDR2 SYDVKM. The V gene end was trimmed by 2 bases and the J gene end by 7 bases; junction bases not matched to a gene: 3. DNA for the CDR3: TGTGCCAGCAGTTTACCCGGACAGGGTGAAGCTTTCTTT. It codes for CASSLPGQGEAFF. The full variable domain, completed using reference TRBV28 and TRBJ1-1, is DVKVTQSSRYLVKRTGEKVFLECVQDMDHENMFWYRQDPGLGLRLIYFSYDVKMKEKGDIPEGYSVSREKKERFSLILESASTNQTSMYLCASSLPGQGEAFFGQGTRLTVV.

The chain employs TRBV5-4 and TRBJ2-1; 13 bases agree with TRBD2. Germline CDR1 SGHNT, CDR2 YYREEE (reference sequence). CDR3 size: 15 residues. The V segment lost 4 bases and the J segment 9 bases; nucleotides outside the gene matches: 7. CDR3 bases: TGTGCCAGCAGCCCCTCACTAGCGGGGGGGTCTGAGCAGTTCTTC. Translated: CASSPSLAGGSEQFF.

The V and J genes are TRBV5-6 and TRBJ1-2; D is uncertain. V shed 2 bases and J shed 4 bases, with 9 bases lying between them. CDR1 and CDR2 (germline): SGHDT, YYEEEE. This CDR3 has 13 residues. CDR3 bases: TGTGCCAGCAGCTTTCAGGAAACCTATGGCTACACCTTC. This codes for CASSFQETYGYTF.

The J gene is TRBJ1-2, the V gene TRBV5-6; 7 bases align to TRBD1. V lost 4 bases and J lost 7; bases outside the gene matches: 10. The CDR3 runs to 14 residues. CDR1 SGHDT and CDR2 YYEEEE come from the germline V gene. The CDR3 DNA sequence: TGTGCCAGCAGCGGTGAACAGGGGTGGAGTGGCTACACCTTC. This translates into CASSGEQGWSGYTF. Supplemented by reference TRBV5-6 and TRBJ1-2, the full variable domain reads DAGVTQSPTHLIKTRGQQVTLRCSPKSGHDTVSWYQQALGQGPQFIFQYYEEEERQRGNFPDRFSGHQFPNYSSELNVNALLLGDSALYLCASSGEQGWSGYTFGSGTRLTVV.

V usage is TRBV27 and J usage is TRBJ1-2; TRBD1 is a possible D gene (6 bases). V was cut by 7 bases and J by 10 bases, with 16 bases left in between. Germline CDR1 and CDR2: MNHEY and SMNVEV (reference sequence). The CDR3 has 12 amino acids. The CDR3 sequence: CASTDRNRPYTF. CDR3 nucleotides: TGTGCCAGCACTGACAGGAACCGACCCTACACCTTC.

The chain employs TRBV6-1 and TRBJ1-6; 7 bases line up with TRBD1. Trimming cost V 0 bases and J 13 bases; bases outside gene matches: 9. This CDR3 spans 15 amino acids. Germline lookup yields CDR1 MNHNS and CDR2 SASEGT. In DNA form, the CDR3 reads TGTGCCAGCAGTGAAGCGCTAAGGGGGCCCTGGCCCCTCCACTTT. Its protein product is CASSEALRGPWPLHF.

This clone was counted once. The chain links TRBV6-6 to TRBJ2-2; no definite D call. Trimming left V 4 bases short and J 6 bases short, with 3 bases between. Germline V gene data show CDR1 as MNHNY and CDR2 as SVGAGI (reference sequence). The CDR3 length is 11 residues. The CDR3 spells CASSFAGELFF. The CDR3 DNA reads as TGTGCCAGCAGTTTCGCCGGGGAGCTGTTTTTT.

In regard to this clone: Additional DNA sequences in this sample encode the identical CDR3. This chain connects TRBV6-5 to TRBJ1-2; 7 bases map to TRBD1. The V gene's germline CDR1 is MNHEY and CDR2 SVGAGI. J gave up 5 bases and V 6 bases, and 3 bases lay outside the gene matches. The CDR3 contains 12 residues. The CDR3 coding sequence is TGTGCCAGCAGCAGGACAGGATATGGCTACACCTTC. Amino acids: CASSRTGYGYTF.

The chain employs TRBV10-1 and TRBJ2-1, with D tentatively TRBD2 (5 bases). V lost 6 bases, J lost 3 bases, and 9 bases lay in between. The germline gives CDR1 WNHNN, CDR2 SYGVQD (reference sequence). The CDR3 spans 13 residues. The CDR3 region is CASSRGLYNEQFF. CDR3 sequence (DNA): TGCGCCAGCAGCCGGGGTCTCTACAATGAGCAGTTCTTC.

This chain joins TRBV19 and TRBJ2-3, with a tentative D call TRBD2 (6 bases). CDR3 length: 15 residues. Germline CDR1 is LNHDA and CDR2 is SQIVND (reference sequence). The ends were cut back, 6 bases at V and 1 base at J, with 14 bases in the middle. This chain's CDR3 is CASSLGGFRTDTQYF. In DNA, the CDR3 is TGTGCCAGTAGCTTAGGAGGGTTTCGCACAGATACGCAGTATTTT.

This sequence joins TRBV5-8 and TRBJ1-1, with D perhaps TRBD1 (6 bases). Germline-derived CDR1 and CDR2 are SGHTS and YDEGEE. The V end was cut by 4 bases, the J end by 5 bases, with 12 bases between. This CDR3 is 13 amino acids long. This CDR3 reads CASSDYRETEAFF. The CDR3 DNA reads TGTGCCAGCAGCGACTACAGGGAAACTGAAGCTTTCTTT. Full variable domain (outside the CDR3, taken from reference TRBV5-8 and TRBJ1-1): EAGVTQSPTHLIKTRGQQATLRCSPISGHTSVYWYQQALGLGLQFLLWYDEGEERNRGNFPPRFSGRQFPNYSSELNVNALELEDSALYLCASSDYRETEAFFGQGTRLTVV.

V gene TRBV23-1 combines with J gene TRBJ2-7; D not certain. TRBV23-1 is an open reading frame, and its role is uncertain. The V end lost 6 bases, the J end lost 3 bases, and 12 bases lay between the germline ends. The CDR3 has 13 residues. CDR3 sequence: CASSRYGSYEQYV. The CDR3 DNA reads as TGCGCCAGCAGCCGATACGGTAGCTACGAGCAGTACGTC.

This chain uses TRBV28 with TRBJ1-1, with 9 bases aligning to TRBD1. The CDR3 length is 14 residues. J lost 8 bases, V lost 5 bases, and 9 bases had no gene match. In germline, CDR1 is MDHEN, CDR2 SYDVKM. The CDR3 region has the DNA TGTGCCAGCAGTCCCTTGGACAGGGGTGAAGAAGCTTTCTTT. Its translation is CASSPLDRGEEAFF.

This clone has just one count. The chain recombines TRBV24-1 with TRBJ2-2, with D unclear. With 1 base removed from V and 6 bases from J, the gap between germline ends came to 5 bases. CDR3 length: 13 residues. Germline values: CDR1 KGHDR, CDR2 SFDVKD. This CDR3 reads CATSDLFSGELFF. The CDR3 nucleotides read TGTGCCACCAGTGATTTATTCTCCGGGGAGCTGTTTTTT.

This clone was counted only a few times. The chain couples TRBV19 to TRBJ1-5; tentative D call: TRBD1 (6 bases). V gave up 1 base and J gave up 0 bases, with 10 bases separating them. Germline V CDR1 and CDR2: LNHDA, SQIVND (reference sequence). This CDR3 has 16 residues. In DNA form, the CDR3 reads TGTGCCAGTAGTATAGCAGGGGAATATAGCAATCAGCCCCAGCATTTT. It is translated as CASSIAGEYSNQPQHF.

This chain links TRBV6-5 with TRBJ2-3, with 7 bases fitting TRBD1. Germline V gives CDR1 MNHEY, CDR2 SVGAGI. The CDR3 consists of 14 residues. Germline trimming cut 5 bases from V and 2 bases from J; bases unmatched to any gene: 4. The CDR3 coding sequence is TGTGCCAGCAGTAGGGGACAGTACACAGATACGCAGTATTTT. This gives the protein CASSRGQYTDTQYF.